The sequence of this TCR beta chain was determined in a study of T cell responses to AZD1222 COVID-19 vaccine. The data were produced by immunoSEQ multiplex PCR, yet TCRdb's version contains in-frame clones alone and is incomplete. The table records 150,000 or so clones, nearly 95% of them present only once. Study results and caveats: Dominant CD4 TCR responses targeted spike regions 160-218 and 743-854. Donors were largely white British and mainly female; clonal diversity was possibly underestimated. Variant regions that are unmutated are reportedly the target of nearly half of spike-specific TCRs.

CDR1 SGHAT and CDR2 FQDESV come from the germline V gene (reference sequence). The CDR3 covers 14 residues. Trimming cost V 5 bases and J 4 bases, with 15 bases left between them. Comment on this clone: Its antigen is as yet unknown.

This clonotype was sampled from an adult in good health. The genes are TRBV11-1 and TRBJ2-7; possibly TRBD2 for D (7 bases). Sequencing was performed on peripheral blood, taken on day 0 of AZD1222 vaccination. The CDR3 DNA reads TGTGCCAGCAGCGAGGGAGGGGGGATATACGAGCAGTACTTC. Translating gives CASSEGGGIYEQYF.